This T cell receptor beta chain derives from a study of blood T cells in healthy people across ages. General study results and limits: PBMCs left unsorted prevented a conclusive naive versus antigen-experienced comparison.

Primers used in a second PCR of about 7 to 12 cycles were a sample-barcoded 5' primer and a J-beta primer mix. Each single sample gave us at least 3 million CDR3-containing paired-end reads. One entry per CDR3 protein, called by TCRdb with MiXCR from the 5' RACE reads. The profile shows some 1,500,000 distinct CDR3 sequences, less than 45% of them singletons. Of note for this clonotype: The antigen is unknown.

A minimum of 5 micrograms of total RNA was extracted per sample. Germline CDR1 is MNHEY and CDR2 is SVGAGI. This CDR3 is 13 amino acids long. This chain connects TRBV6-5 to TRBJ2-5, with TRBD2 matching over 7 bases. Near its end, the DNA agrees better with TRBJ2-7, so the J call may be wrong. The TCR comes from a woman aged 18-29 years in good health. Material for sequencing was blood. CDR3 in amino acids: CASTSGTPYEQYF. The CDR3 bases are TGTGCCAGCACCAGCGGGACCCCCTACGAGCAGTACTTC.